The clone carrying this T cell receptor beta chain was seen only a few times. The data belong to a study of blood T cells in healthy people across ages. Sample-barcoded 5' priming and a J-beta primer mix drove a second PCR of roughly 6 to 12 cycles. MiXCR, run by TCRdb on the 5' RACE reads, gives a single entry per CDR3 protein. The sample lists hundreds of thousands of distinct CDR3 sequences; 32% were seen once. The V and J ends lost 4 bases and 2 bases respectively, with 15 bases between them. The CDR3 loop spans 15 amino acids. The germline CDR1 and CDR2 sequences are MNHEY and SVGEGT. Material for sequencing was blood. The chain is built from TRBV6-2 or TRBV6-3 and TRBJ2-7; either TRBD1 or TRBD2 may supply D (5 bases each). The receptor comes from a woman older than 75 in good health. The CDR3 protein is CASSLPGTRTYEQYF. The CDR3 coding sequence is TGTGCCAGCAGTTTGCCGGGGACGAGGACCTACGAGCAGTACTTC.